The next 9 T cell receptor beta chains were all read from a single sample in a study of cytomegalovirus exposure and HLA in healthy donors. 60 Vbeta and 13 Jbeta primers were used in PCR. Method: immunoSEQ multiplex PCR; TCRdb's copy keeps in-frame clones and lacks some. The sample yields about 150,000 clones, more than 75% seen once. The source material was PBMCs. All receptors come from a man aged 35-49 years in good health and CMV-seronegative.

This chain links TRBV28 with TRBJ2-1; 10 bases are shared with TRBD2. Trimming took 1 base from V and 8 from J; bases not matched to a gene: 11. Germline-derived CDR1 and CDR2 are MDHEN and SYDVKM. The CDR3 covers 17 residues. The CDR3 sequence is CASSLFPASGSHYEQFF. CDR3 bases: TGTGCCAGCAGTTTATTCCCGGCTAGCGGGAGTCACTATGAGCAGTTCTTC.

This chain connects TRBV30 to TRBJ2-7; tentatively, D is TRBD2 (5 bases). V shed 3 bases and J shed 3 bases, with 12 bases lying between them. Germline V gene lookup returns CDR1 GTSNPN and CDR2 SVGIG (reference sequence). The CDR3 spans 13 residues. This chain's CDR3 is CAWSRGSFYEQYF. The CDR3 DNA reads TGTGCCTGGAGCCGTGGGAGCTTCTACGAGCAGTACTTC.

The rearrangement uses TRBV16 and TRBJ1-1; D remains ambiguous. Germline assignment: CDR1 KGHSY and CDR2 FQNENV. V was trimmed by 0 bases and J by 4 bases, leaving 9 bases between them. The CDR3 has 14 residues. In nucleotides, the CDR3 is TGTGCCAGCAGCCAATCTGTCTCTCGCACTGAAGCTTTCTTT. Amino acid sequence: CASSQSVSRTEAFF.

CDR3 amino acids: CASTGSSGNTIYF. Here the CDR3 DNA reads TGTGCCAGCACAGGCAGCTCTGGAAACACCATATATTTT. The genes are TRBV7-9 and TRBJ1-3; D gene uncertain. The CDR3 extends over 13 amino acids. Looked up from germline, CDR1 is SEHNR and CDR2 is FQNEAQ (reference sequence). V dropped 7 bases and J dropped 0 bases, with 7 bases sitting between them.

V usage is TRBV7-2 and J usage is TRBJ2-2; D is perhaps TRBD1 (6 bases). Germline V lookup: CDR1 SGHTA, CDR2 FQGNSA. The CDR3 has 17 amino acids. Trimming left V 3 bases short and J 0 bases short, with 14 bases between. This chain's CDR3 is CASSFPRTAPNTGELFF. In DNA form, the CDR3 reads TGTGCCAGCAGCTTCCCAAGGACAGCCCCGAACACCGGGGAGCTGTTTTTT.

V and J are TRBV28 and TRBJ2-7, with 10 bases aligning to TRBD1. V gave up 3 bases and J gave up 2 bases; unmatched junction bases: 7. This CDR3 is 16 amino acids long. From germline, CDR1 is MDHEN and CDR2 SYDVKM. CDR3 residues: CASSFPDRGLTYEQYF. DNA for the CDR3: TGTGCCAGCAGTTTCCCAGACAGGGGGCTAACCTACGAGCAGTACTTC.

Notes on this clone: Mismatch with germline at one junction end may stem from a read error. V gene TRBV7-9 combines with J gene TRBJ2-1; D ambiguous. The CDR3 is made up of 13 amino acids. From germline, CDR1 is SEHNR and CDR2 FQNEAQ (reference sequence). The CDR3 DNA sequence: TGTTCCAGCGATAGCTTCATTTACAATGAGCAGTTCTTC. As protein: CSSDSFIYNEQFF.

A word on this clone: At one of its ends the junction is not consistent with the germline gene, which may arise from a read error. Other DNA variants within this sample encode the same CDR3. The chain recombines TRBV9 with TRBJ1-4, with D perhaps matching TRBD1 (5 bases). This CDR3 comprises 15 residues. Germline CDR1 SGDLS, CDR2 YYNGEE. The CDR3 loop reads CASSATATTNEKLFF. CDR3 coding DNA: TGTGCCAGCAGCGCGACAGCTACAACTAATGAAAAGCTGTTTTTT.

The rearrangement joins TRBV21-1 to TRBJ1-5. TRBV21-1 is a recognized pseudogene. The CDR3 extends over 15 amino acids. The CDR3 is CASSFPEYSNQPQHF. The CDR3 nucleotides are TGTGCCAGCAGCTTCCCGGAGTATAGCAATCAGCCCCAGCATTTT.